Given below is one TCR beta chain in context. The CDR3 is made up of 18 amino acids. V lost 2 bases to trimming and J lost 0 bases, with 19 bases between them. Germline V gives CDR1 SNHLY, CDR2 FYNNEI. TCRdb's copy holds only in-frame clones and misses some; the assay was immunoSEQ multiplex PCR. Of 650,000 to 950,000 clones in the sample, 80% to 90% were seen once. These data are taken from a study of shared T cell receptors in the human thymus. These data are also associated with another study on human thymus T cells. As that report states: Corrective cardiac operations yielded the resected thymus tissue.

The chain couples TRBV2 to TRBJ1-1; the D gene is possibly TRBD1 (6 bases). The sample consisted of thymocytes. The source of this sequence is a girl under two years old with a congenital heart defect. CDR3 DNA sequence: TGTGCCAGCAGTGAATGGACCGTCAGGGGCAGTCTGAACACTGAAGCTTTCTTT. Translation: CASSEWTVRGSLNTEAFF.